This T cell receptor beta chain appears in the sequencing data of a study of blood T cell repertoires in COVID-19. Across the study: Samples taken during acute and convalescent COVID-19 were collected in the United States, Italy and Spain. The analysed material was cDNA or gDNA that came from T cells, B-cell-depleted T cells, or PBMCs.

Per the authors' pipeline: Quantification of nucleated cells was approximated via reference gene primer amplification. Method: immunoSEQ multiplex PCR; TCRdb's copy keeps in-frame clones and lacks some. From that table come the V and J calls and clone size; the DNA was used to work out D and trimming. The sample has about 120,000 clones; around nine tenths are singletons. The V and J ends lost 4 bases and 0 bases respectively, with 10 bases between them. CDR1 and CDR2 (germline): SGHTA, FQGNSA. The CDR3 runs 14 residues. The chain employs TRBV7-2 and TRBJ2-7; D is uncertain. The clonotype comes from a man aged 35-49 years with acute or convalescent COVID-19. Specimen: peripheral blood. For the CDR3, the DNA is TGTGCCAGCAGCTCAAGTTCTAGCTCCTACGAGCAGTACTTC. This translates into CASSSSSSSYEQYF.